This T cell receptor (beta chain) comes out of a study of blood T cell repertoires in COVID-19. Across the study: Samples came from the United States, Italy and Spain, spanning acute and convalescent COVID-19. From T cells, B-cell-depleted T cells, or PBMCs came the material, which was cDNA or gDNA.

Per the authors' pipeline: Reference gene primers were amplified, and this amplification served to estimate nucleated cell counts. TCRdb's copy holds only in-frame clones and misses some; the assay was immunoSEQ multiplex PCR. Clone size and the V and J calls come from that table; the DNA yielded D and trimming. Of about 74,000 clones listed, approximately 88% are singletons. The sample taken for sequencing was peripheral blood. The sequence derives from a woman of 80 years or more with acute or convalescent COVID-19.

CDR3 sequence reads: CAWKGGSGRAITGELFF. DNA for the CDR3: TGTGCCTGGAAGGGTGGTAGCGGGAGGGCAATAACCGGGGAGCTGTTTTTT. The chain carries TRBV30 and TRBJ2-2; 11 bases are a match to TRBD2. The CDR3 contains 17 residues. V dropped 4 bases and J dropped 5; count of bases not matched to a gene: 12. Germline V gene data show CDR1 as GTSNPN and CDR2 as SVGIG (reference sequence). Full variable domain (missing parts from reference TRBV30 and TRBJ2-2): SQTIHQWPATLVQPVGSPLSLECTVEGTSNPNLYWYRQAAGRGLQLLFYSVGIGQISSEVPQNLSASRPQDRQFILSSKKLLLSDSGFYLCAWKGGSGRAITGELFFGEGSRLTVL.